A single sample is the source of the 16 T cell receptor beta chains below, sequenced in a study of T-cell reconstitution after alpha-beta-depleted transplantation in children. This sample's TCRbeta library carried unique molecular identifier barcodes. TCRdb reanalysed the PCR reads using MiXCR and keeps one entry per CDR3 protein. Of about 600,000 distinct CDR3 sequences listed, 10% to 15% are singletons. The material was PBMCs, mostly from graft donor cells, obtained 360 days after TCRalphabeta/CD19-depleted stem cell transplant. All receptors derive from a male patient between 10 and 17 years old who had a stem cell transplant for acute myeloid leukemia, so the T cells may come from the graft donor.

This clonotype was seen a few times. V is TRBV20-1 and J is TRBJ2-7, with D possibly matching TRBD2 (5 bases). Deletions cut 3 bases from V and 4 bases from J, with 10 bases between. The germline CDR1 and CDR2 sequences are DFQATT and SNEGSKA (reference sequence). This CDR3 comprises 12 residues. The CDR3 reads CSARLAFYEQYF. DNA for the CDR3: TGCAGTGCTAGGCTAGCCTTTTACGAGCAGTACTTC.

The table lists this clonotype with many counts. CDR3 nucleotide sequence: TGTGCCAGCAGTTCTAGGACAGTACATGAAAAACTGTTTTTT. Amino acids: CASSSRTVHEKLFF. V usage is TRBV7-9 and J usage is TRBJ1-4; perhaps TRBD1 as D (6 bases). Germline CDR1 and CDR2: SEHNR and FQNEAQ (reference sequence). The V end lost 6 bases, the J end lost 6 bases, and 14 bases lay between the germline ends. The length of the CDR3 is 14 residues.

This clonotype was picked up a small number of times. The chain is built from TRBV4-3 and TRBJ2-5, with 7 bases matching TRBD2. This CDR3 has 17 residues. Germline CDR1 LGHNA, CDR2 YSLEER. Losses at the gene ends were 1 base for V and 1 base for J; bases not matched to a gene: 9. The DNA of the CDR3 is TGCGCCAGCAGCCAAGGGCTAGGGACTAATCTCCAAGAGACCCAGTACTTC. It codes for CASSQGLGTNLQETQYF.

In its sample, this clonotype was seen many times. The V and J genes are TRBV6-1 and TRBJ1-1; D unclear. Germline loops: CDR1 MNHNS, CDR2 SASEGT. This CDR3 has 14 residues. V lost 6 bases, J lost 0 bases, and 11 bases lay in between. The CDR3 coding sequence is TGTGCCAGCAGGAATGGACTGATGAACACTGAAGCTTTCTTT. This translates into CASRNGLMNTEAFF.

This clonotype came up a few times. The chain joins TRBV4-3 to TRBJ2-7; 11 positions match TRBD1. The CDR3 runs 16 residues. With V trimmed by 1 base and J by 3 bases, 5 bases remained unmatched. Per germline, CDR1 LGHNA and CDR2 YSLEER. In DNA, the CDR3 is TGCGCCAGCAGCCAAGCTTGGACAGGGGGCATCTACGAGCAGTACTTC. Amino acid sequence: CASSQAWTGGIYEQYF.

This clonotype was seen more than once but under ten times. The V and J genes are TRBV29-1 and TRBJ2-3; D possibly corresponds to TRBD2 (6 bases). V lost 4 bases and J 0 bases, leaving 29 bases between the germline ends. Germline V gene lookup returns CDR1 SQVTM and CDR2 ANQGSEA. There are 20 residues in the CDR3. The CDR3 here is CSVVPRVEGKGSVSTDTQYF. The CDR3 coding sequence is TGCAGCGTTGTACCCCGGGTGGAGGGTAAAGGTAGCGTGAGCACAGATACGCAGTATTTT.

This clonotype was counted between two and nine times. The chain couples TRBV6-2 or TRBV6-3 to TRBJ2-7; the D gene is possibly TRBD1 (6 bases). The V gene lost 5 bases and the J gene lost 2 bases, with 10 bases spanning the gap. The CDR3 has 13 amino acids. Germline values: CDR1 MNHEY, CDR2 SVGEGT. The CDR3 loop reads CASSTGTPYEQYF. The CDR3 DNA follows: TGTGCCAGCAGTACCGGGACACCCTACGAGCAGTACTTC.

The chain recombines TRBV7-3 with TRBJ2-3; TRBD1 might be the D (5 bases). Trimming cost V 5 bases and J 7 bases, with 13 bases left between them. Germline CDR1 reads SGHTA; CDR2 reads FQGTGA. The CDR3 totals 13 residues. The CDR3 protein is CASSVGPLYTQYF. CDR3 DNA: TGTGCCAGCAGCGTGGGGCCCCTTTATACGCAGTATTTT.

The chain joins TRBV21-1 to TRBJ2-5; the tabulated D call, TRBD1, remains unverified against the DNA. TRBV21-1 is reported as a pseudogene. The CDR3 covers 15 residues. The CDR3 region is CASSKGEKGCKTQYF. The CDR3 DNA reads TGTGCCAGCAGCAAAGGGGAGAAGGGGTGCAAGACCCAGTACTTC.

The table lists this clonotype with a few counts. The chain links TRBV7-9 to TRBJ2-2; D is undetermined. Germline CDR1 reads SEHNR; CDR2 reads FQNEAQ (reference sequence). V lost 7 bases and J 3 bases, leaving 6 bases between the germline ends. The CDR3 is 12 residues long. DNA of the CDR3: TGTGCCAGCAACCCTTACACCGGGGAGCTGTTTTTT. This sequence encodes CASNPYTGELFF.

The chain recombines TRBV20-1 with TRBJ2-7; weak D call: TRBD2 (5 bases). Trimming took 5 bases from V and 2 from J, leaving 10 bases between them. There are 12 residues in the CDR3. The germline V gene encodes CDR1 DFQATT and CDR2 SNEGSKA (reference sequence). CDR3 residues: CSAGGYTYEQYF. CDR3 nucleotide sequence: TGCAGTGCTGGCGGGTACACCTACGAGCAGTACTTC.

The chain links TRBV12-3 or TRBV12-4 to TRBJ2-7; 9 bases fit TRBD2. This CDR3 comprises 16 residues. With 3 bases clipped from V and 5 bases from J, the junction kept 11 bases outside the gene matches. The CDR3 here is CASSFAGLALSNEQYF. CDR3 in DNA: TGTGCCAGCAGTTTCGCCGGACTAGCGCTCTCGAACGAGCAGTACTTC.

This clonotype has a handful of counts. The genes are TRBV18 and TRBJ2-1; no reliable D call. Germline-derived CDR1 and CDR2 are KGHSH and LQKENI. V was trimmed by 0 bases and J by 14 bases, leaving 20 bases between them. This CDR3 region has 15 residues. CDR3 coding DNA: TGTGCCAGCTCACCACCGATGGATCTTGGCCAGGATAAGTTCTTC. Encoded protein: CASSPPMDLGQDKFF.

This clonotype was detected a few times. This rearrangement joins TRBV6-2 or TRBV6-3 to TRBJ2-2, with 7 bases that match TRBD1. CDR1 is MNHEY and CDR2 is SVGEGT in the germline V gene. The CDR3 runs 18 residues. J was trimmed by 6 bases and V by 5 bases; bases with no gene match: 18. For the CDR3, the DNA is TGTGCCAGCAGTGACACCCCCCCCGGCTTTAGGGGGCCCGGGGAGCTGTTTTTT. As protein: CASSDTPPGFRGPGELFF.

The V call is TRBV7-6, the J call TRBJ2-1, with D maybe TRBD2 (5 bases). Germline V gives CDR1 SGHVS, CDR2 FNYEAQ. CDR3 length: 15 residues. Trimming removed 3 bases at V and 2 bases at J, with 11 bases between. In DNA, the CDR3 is TGTGCCAGCAGCTTGGAGTTAGCGACCTACAATGAGCAGTTCTTC. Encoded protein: CASSLELATYNEQFF.

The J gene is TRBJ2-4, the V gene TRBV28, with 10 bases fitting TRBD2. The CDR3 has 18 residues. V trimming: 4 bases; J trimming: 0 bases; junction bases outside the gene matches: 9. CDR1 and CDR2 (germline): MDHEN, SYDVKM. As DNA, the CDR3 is TGTGCCAGCAGTTCTTTAGCGGGAGGTGGGCTAGCCAAAAACATTCAGTACTTC. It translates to CASSSLAGGGLAKNIQYF.